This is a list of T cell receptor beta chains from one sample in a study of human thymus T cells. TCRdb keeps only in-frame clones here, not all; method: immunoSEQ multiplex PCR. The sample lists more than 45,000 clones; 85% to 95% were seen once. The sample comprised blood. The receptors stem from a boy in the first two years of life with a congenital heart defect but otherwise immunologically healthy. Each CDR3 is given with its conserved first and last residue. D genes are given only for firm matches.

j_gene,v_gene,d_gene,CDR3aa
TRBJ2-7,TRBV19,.,CASSIGQAYEQYF
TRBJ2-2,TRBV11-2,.,CASSSTGELFF
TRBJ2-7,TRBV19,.,CASTNGGYEQYF
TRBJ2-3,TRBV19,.,CASSAGLRTDTQYF
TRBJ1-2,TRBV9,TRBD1,CASSVAGQALYGYTF
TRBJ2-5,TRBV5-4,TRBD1,CASSLDRGQETQYF
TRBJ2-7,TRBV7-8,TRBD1,CASSLVQGVTYEQYF
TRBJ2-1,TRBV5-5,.,CASSLGGNEQFF
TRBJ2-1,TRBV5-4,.,CASSLAFRGNLPGYNEQFF
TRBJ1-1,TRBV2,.,CANRMNTEAFF
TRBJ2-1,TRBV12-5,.,CASAVEYNEQFF
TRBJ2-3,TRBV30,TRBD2,CAWDSGLTTDTQYF
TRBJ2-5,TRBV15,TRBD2,CATSRQRGRETQYF
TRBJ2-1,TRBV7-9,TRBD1,CASSLEGTGSFF
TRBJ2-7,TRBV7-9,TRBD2,CASSPGLAVTYEQYF
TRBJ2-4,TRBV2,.,CASSEAKNIQYF
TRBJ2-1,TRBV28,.,CASSFRSFPRLLESIYNEQFF
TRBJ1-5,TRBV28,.,CASISAINQPQHF
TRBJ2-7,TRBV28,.,CASSSDATGVLEQYF
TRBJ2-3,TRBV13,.,CASNTDLTDTQYF
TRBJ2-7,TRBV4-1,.,CASSHVEGETYEQYF
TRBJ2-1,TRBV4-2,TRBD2,CASSYPSGGTHNEQFF
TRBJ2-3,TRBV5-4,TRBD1,CASSRATGADTQYF
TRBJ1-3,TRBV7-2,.,CASSPGGTSGNTIYF
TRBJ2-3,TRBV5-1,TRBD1,CASSWGRQGISADTQYF
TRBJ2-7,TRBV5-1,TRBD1,CASSPGTVPVHEQYF
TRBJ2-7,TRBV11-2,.,CASSSLYEQYF
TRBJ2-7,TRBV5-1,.,CASSDTYEQYF
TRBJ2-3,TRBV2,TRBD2,CASKPGLASPDTQYF
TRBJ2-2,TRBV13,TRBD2,CASSSGTSKNTGELFF
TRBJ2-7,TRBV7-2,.,CASSLDRMSSYEQYF
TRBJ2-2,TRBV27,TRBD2,CASSLQAGTSRELFF